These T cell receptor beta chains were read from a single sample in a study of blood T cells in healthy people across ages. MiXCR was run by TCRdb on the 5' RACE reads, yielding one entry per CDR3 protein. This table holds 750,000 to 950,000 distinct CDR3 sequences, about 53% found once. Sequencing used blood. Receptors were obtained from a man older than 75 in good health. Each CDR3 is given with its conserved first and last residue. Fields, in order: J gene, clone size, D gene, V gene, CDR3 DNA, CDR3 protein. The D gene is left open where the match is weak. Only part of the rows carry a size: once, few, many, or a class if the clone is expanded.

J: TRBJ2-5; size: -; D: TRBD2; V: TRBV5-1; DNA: TGCGCCAGCAGCGCGAGACTAGCCCAAGAGACCCAGTACTTC; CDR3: CASSARLAQETQYF
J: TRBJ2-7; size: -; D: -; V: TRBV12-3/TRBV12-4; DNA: TGTGCCAGCAGTTTAAGGTTGGGGAACGAGCAGTACTTC; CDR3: CASSLRLGNEQYF
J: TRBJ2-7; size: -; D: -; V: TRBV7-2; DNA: TGTGCCAGCAGCTTAGAAGGGGGGTTACTCCACGAGCAGTACTTC; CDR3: CASSLEGGLLHEQYF
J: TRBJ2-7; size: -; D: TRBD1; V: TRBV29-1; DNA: TGCAGCGTTAGACAGGGGCCGGATGAGCAGTACTTC; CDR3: CSVRQGPDEQYF
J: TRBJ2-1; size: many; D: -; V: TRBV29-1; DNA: TGCAGCGTGGACCGGGACTCCTACAATGAGCAGTTCTTC; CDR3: CSVDRDSYNEQFF
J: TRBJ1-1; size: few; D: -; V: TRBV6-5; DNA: TGTGCCAGCAGTTACTCGAGGCGGGGGAACACTGAAGCTTTCTTT; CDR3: CASSYSRRGNTEAFF
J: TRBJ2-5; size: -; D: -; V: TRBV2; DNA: TGTGCCAGCATCCCGGGAGAGGGTGAGACCCAGTACTTC; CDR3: CASIPGEGETQYF
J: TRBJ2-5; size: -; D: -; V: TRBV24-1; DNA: TGTGCCACCAGCTCCCTCTCCGGGGCCCAGTACTTC; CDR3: CATSSLSGAQYF
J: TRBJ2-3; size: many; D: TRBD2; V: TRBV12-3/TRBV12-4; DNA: TGTGCCAGCACCCCCGACTTTGGACTAGCGGGAGAATCGGATACGCAGTATTTT; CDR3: CASTPDFGLAGESDTQYF
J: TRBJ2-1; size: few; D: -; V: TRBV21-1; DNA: TGTGCCAGCAGCAAAAGCCCCCCCCGGACTTCCTACAATGAGCAGTTCTTC; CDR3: CASSKSPPRTSYNEQFF
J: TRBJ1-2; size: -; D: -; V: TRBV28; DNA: TGTGCCGGAGCGGGGGCAGATAACTATGGCTACACCTTC; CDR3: CAGAGADNYGYTF
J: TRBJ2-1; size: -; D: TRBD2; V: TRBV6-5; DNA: TGTGCCAGTACTGCGGGACTAGCCTACAATGAGCAGTTCTTC; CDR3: CASTAGLAYNEQFF
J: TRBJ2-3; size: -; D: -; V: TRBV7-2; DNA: TGTGCCAGCAGCTTCGTGGAGACAGATGCGCAGTATTTT; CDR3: CASSFVETDAQYF
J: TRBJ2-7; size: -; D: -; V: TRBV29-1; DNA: TGCACCAGTTGTCCCTCGACCGGGAAGAGCTCCTACGAGCAGTACTTC; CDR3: CTSCPSTGKSSYEQYF
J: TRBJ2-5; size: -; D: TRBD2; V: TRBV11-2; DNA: TGTGCCAGCAGCTTAGTAAGGGAGGGCGGAGGAGAGACCCAGTACTTC; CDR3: CASSLVREGGGETQYF
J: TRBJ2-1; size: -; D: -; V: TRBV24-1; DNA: TGTGCCACCAGTGATTCGGCGGGAACACCTCTCAATGAGCAGTTCTTC; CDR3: CATSDSAGTPLNEQFF
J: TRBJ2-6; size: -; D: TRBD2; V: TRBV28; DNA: TGTGCCAGCAACTTGGGGACTAACCCTGGGGCCAACGTCCTGACTTTC; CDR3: CASNLGTNPGANVLTF
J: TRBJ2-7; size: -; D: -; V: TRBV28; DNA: TGTGCCAGCAGCCTGCTTGTTCCCTCCGACGAGCAGTACTTC; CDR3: CASSLLVPSDEQYF
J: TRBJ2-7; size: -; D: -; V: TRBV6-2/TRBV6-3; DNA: TGTGCCAGCAACTCACCTAGGAGGGGATTCTACGAGCAGTACTTC; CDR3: CASNSPRRGFYEQYF
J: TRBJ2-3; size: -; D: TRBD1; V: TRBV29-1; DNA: TGCAGCGTTCCCGGGACAGGGGGCCGGGGCAGATACGCGTATTTT; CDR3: CSVPGTGGRGRYAYF
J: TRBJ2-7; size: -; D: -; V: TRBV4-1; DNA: TGCGCCAGCAGCCAAGGCTCGGGCTTCGGACCCTACGAGCAGTACTTC; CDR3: CASSQGSGFGPYEQYF
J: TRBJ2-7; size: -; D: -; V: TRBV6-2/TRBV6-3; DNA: TGTGCCAGCACGGGAGACCCCTACGAGCAGTACTTC; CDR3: CASTGDPYEQYF
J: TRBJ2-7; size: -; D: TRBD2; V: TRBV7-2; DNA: TGTGCCAGCAGCTTTCAAGCGGGGAGAGCCTACGAGCAGTACTTC; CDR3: CASSFQAGRAYEQYF
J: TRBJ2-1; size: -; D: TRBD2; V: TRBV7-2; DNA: TGTGCCAGCAGCTTTTTAGCGGGATACAATGAGCAGTTCTTC; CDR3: CASSFLAGYNEQFF
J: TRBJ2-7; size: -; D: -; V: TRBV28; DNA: TGTGCCAGCTTGGCCACGGGACTCGGATCCTACGAGCAGTACTTC; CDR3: CASLATGLGSYEQYF
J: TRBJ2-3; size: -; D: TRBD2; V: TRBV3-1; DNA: TGTGCCAGCAGCCGGGGGACTAGCGGGAGCGATGCGCAGTATTTT; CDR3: CASSRGTSGSDAQYF
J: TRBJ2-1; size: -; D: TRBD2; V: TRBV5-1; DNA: TGCGCCAGCGGGCCGGGACTAGCCCTCAGGGGGGATGAGCAGTTCTTC; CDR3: CASGPGLALRGDEQFF
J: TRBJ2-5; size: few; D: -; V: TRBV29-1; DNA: TGCAGCGTTGTGTGGCCTCAAGAGACCCAGTACTTC; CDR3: CSVVWPQETQYF
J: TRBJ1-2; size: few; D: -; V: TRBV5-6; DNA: TGTGCCAGCAGCGGAGTTCTATTCGGCTACACCTTC; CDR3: CASSGVLFGYTF
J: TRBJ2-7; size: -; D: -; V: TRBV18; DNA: TGTGCCAGCTCACCACTCAGGGGGGACTACGAGCAGTACTTC; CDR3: CASSPLRGDYEQYF
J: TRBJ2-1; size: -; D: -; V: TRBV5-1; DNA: TGCGCCAGCAGCTTGGCCCGGTCCGAGAATGAGCAGTTCTTC; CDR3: CASSLARSENEQFF
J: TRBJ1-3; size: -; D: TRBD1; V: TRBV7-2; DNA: TGTGCCAGCAGCCGATCCGGGACAGAGTCTGGAAACACCATATATTTT; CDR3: CASSRSGTESGNTIYF